The 20 T cell receptor beta chains given below trace back to one sample, sequenced in a study of OX40 agonist ivuxolimab in advanced cancers. Assay: immunoSEQ multiplex PCR; the TCRdb copy retains only in-frame clones and omits some. The table lists roughly 27,000 clones, around 86% of them singletons. The sample consisted of CD4+ or CD8+ T cells sorted from blood, taken in a trial of the OX40 agonist ivuxolimab. The receptors stem from an adult with an advanced solid tumor such as melanoma, head and neck, liver or kidney cancer.

The chain uses TRBV5-1 and TRBJ2-1; 9 bases are shared with TRBD1. J lost 0 bases, V lost 4 bases, and 5 bases had no gene match. Germline V gene lookup returns CDR1 SGHRS and CDR2 YFSETQ. The CDR3 runs to 16 residues. CDR3 coding DNA: TGCGCCAGCAGCACGGGACAGGGTCTCTCCTACAATGAGCAGTTCTTC. Its translation: CASSTGQGLSYNEQFF.

The count of this clone is one. The J gene is TRBJ2-7, the V gene TRBV10-3; 9 bases line up with TRBD1. This CDR3 region has 15 residues. Trimming at V came to 2 bases and at J to 2 bases, leaving 4 bases not matched to a gene. CDR1 and CDR2 (germline): ENHRY, SYGVKD. For the CDR3, the DNA is TGTGCCATCAGTGAGGGGCGGGACAGGGCCTACGAGCAGTACTTC. Its translation is CAISEGRDRAYEQYF.

The chain carries TRBV6-6 and TRBJ1-1; unclear D gene. The CDR3 sequence is 16 residues long. Germline CDR1 reads MNHNY; CDR2 reads SVGAGI (reference sequence). V shed 5 bases and J shed 8 bases, with 24 bases lying between them. As DNA, the CDR3 is TGTGCCAGCAGTCCCTCCTGGACGGCGCGAGGAGGAGAAGCTTTCTTT. Protein product: CASSPSWTARGGEAFF.

The chain combines TRBV9 with TRBJ2-5, with 9 positions matching TRBD1. V lost 0 bases, J lost 2 bases, and 14 bases stayed unmatched. The CDR3 is 19 amino acids. CDR1 SGDLS and CDR2 YYNGEE come from the germline V gene. CDR3 DNA sequence: TGTGCCAGCAGCGTAGGAGTAACAGGGGGCCCCTCGGGGCAAGAGACCCAGTACTTC. As protein: CASSVGVTGGPSGQETQYF. The complete variable domain, with remaining parts taken from reference TRBV9 and TRBJ2-5, reads DSGVTQTPKHLITATGQRVTLRCSPRSGDLSVYWYQQSLDQGLQFLIQYYNGEERAKGNILERFSAQQFPDLHSELNLSSLELGDSALYFCASSVGVTGGPSGQETQYFGPGTRLLVL.

The rearrangement joins TRBV19 to TRBJ2-7; the match to TRBD1 covers 9 bases. This CDR3 is built from 14 residues. V lost 5 bases and J lost 6; bases outside the gene matches: 8. Germline loops: CDR1 LNHDA, CDR2 SQIVND (reference sequence). The CDR3 reads CASSFGTGTREQYF. For the CDR3, the DNA is TGTGCCAGTAGTTTTGGGACAGGGACTCGCGAGCAGTACTTC.

The V call is TRBV15, the J call TRBJ2-1; tentative D call: TRBD2 (6 bases). The CDR3 totals 14 residues. Trimming removed 11 bases from V and 0 bases from J, with 14 bases in between. Germline V gene data show CDR1 as LNHNV and CDR2 as YYDKDF (reference sequence). The CDR3 is CAVTDGSSYNEQFF. As DNA, the CDR3 is TGTGCCGTAACAGACGGGAGCTCCTACAATGAGCAGTTCTTC.

This chain links TRBV6-6 with TRBJ2-7, with TRBD1 matching over 7 bases. J was trimmed by 5 bases and V by 2 bases; bases with no gene match: 3. CDR3 length: 13 residues. Germline CDR1 is MNHNY and CDR2 is SVGAGI (reference sequence). The CDR3 coding sequence is TGTGCCAGCAGTTACCAGGGGGTCAACGAGCAGTACTTC. The encoded protein is CASSYQGVNEQYF.

The V and J genes are TRBV7-9 and TRBJ2-5, with D hard to call. V was pared by 1 base and J by 1 base, with 4 bases between. There are 13 residues in the CDR3. CDR1 is SEHNR, CDR2 FQNEAQ, per germline (reference sequence). CDR3 residues: CASSLGIQETQYF. The CDR3 nucleotides read TGTGCCAGCAGCTTAGGCATCCAAGAGACCCAGTACTTC.

The V and J genes are TRBV5-4 and TRBJ2-3, with D perhaps TRBD2 (7 bases). V was cut by 2 bases and J by 14 bases, with 15 bases left in between. The germline V gene encodes CDR1 SGHNT and CDR2 YYREEE (reference sequence). The CDR3 extends over 12 amino acids. CDR3 sequence (DNA): TGTGCCAGCAGCTTCTGGGGGGGCGATCTGTATTTT. Translated: CASSFWGGDLYF.

The V call is TRBV9, the J call TRBJ1-2; the match to TRBD1 covers 8 bases. CDR1 and CDR2 (germline): SGDLS, YYNGEE. CDR3 length: 14 amino acids. Trimming took 3 bases from V and 4 from J; bases not matched to a gene: 5. CDR3 sequence reads: CASSGQGTPYGYTF. The DNA for the CDR3 is TGTGCCAGCAGCGGACAGGGGACCCCCTATGGCTACACCTTC. The entire variable domain, with the rest obtained from reference TRBV9 and TRBJ1-2, is as follows: DSGVTQTPKHLITATGQRVTLRCSPRSGDLSVYWYQQSLDQGLQFLIQYYNGEERAKGNILERFSAQQFPDLHSELNLSSLELGDSALYFCASSGQGTPYGYTFGSGTRLTVV.

The V call is TRBV7-9, the J call TRBJ2-5, with unresolved D. Trimming shortened V by 1 base and J by 5 bases, and 8 bases separated the two germline ends. The length of the CDR3 is 13 residues. Germline values: CDR1 SEHNR, CDR2 FQNEAQ (reference sequence). The CDR3 reads CASSLEGIETQYF. The CDR3 nucleotides are TGTGCCAGCAGCTTAGAGGGAATTGAGACCCAGTACTTC. Filled out from reference TRBV7-9 and TRBJ2-5, the complete variable domain reads DTGVSQNPRHKITKRGQNVTFRCDPISEHNRLYWYRQTLGQGPEFLTYFQNEAQLEKSRLLSDRFSAERPKGSFSTLEIQRTEQGDSAMYLCASSLEGIETQYFGPGTRLLVL.

The chain combines TRBV5-1 with TRBJ2-7; 8 bases line up with TRBD2. This CDR3 region has 13 residues. Trimming removed 5 bases from V and 4 bases from J; junction bases left unmatched: 5. The germline gives CDR1 SGHRS, CDR2 YFSETQ. Here the CDR3 reads CASRSTSGYEQYF. CDR3 in DNA: TGCGCCAGCAGGTCTACTAGCGGATACGAGCAGTACTTC. Filled out from reference TRBV5-1 and TRBJ2-7, the complete variable domain reads KAGVTQTPRYLIKTRGQQVTLSCSPISGHRSVSWYQQTPGQGLQFLFEYFSETQRNKGNFPGRFSGRQFSNSRSEMNVSTLELGDSALYLCASRSTSGYEQYFGPGTRLTVT.

CDR3 protein: CASSEGATGGIDYGYTF. The DNA of the CDR3 is TGTGCCAGCAGTGAAGGGGCTACAGGGGGCATTGACTATGGCTACACCTTC. The chain couples TRBV6-1 to TRBJ1-2; TRBD1 agrees at 9 bases. Germline CDR1 reads MNHNS; CDR2 reads SASEGT. CDR3 length equals 17 residues. V dropped 1 base and J dropped 3; count of bases not matched to a gene: 9.

CDR3 protein: CARSLEGSGTGTLPNYGYTF. As DNA, the CDR3 is TGTGCCAGAAGCTTGGAGGGTTCGGGGACAGGGACGCTACCCAACTATGGCTACACCTTC. The chain combines TRBV5-3 with TRBJ1-2; 9 nucleotides line up with TRBD1. TRBV5-3 is reported as an ORF; its role is uncertain. Germline trimming cut 0 bases from V and 2 bases from J; bases unmatched to any gene: 17. This CDR3 is 20 amino acids long.

The CDR3 DNA reads as TGTGCCAGCATTGAGGGAGGAGGAAGAGACACCATATATTTT. Its translation is CASIEGGGRDTIYF. The chain employs TRBV2 and TRBJ1-3; D gene uncertain. V dropped 7 bases and J dropped 8 bases, with 18 bases sitting between them. Germline CDR1 is SNHLY and CDR2 is FYNNEI. The CDR3 has 14 residues.

To note about this clone: One end of the junction varies from germline; a read error may be responsible. This chain connects TRBV5-4 to TRBJ2-1; maybe TRBD2 (5 bases). This CDR3 comprises 16 residues. The germline V gene encodes CDR1 SGHNT and CDR2 YYREEE (reference sequence). CDR3 DNA sequence: TGCGCCAGCAGCCAGGACGGGATAGTCCGGGTAGATGAGCAGTTCTTC. It encodes CASSQDGIVRVDEQFF.

The chain has TRBV7-3 and TRBJ2-7, with D unclear. The germline V and J ends were trimmed by 3 bases and 1 base, with 7 bases remaining between them. Germline CDR1 reads SGHTA; CDR2 reads FQGTGA. The length of the CDR3 is 13 residues. The chain's CDR3 is CASSFDISYEQYF. CDR3 sequence (DNA): TGTGCCAGCAGCTTCGACATATCCTACGAGCAGTACTTC.

The genes are TRBV2 and TRBJ2-7; 11 nucleotides align to TRBD2. The CDR3 sequence is 14 residues long. V dropped 8 bases and J dropped 1; count of bases not matched to a gene: 4. Germline-derived CDR1 and CDR2 are SNHLY and FYNNEI. In DNA, the CDR3 is TGTGCCAGCGCTGGACTAGCGGGTTCCTACGAGCAGTACTTC. Protein: CASAGLAGSYEQYF.

The rearrangement joins TRBV5-1 to TRBJ2-3; TRBD2 matches at 7 bases. Germline CDR1 reads SGHRS; CDR2 reads YFSETQ. This CDR3 region has 14 residues. V trimming: 3 bases; J trimming: 4 bases; junction bases outside the gene matches: 5. In nucleotides, the CDR3 is TGCGCCAGCAGCTCTGGACTAGGGGCAGATACGCAGTATTTT. Its protein is CASSSGLGADTQYF.

The chain uses TRBV13 and TRBJ2-1; no reliable D call. The CDR3 loop spans 12 amino acids. Trimming stripped 1 base from V and 5 bases from J, with 3 bases between. The V gene's germline CDR1 is PRHDT and CDR2 FYEKMQ (reference sequence). The CDR3 nucleotides read TGTGCCAGCAGCTTAGAACACAATGAGCAGTTCTTC. Translation gives CASSLEHNEQFF. The variable domain in full, completed from reference TRBV13 and TRBJ2-1, reads AAGVIQSPRHLIKEKRETATLKCYPIPRHDTVYWYQQGPGQDPQFLISFYEKMQSDKGSIPDRFSAQQFSDYHSELNMSSLELGDSALYFCASSLEHNEQFFGPGTRLTVL.